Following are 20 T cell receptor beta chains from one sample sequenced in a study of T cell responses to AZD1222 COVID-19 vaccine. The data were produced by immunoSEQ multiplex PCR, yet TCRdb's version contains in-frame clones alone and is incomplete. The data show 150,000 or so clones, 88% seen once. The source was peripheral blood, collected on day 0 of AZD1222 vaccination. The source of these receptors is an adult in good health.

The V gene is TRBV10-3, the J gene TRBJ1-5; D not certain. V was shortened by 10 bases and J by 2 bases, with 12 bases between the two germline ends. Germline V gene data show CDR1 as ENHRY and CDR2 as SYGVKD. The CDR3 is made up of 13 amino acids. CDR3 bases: TGTGCCACCAATGAGGGTCGCAATCAGCCCCAGCATTTT. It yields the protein CATNEGRNQPQHF.

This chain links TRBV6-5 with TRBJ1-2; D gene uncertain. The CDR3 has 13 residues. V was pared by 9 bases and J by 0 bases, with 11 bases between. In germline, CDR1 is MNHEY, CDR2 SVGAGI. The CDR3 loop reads CASFGTANYGYTF. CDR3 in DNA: TGTGCCAGTTTCGGTACCGCTAACTATGGCTACACCTTC.

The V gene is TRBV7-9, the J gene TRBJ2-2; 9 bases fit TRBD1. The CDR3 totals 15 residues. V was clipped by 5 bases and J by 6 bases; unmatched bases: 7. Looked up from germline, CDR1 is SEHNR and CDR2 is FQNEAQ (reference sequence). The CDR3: CASSRDRDDPGELFF. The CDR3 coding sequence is TGTGCCAGCAGCAGGGACAGGGACGACCCCGGGGAGCTGTTTTTT.

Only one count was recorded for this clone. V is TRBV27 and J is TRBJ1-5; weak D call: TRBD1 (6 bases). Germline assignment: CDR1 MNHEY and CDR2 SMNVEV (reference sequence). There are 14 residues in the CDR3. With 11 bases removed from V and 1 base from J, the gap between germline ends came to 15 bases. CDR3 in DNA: TGTGCCCGTGGGGGCGGCTTAAGCAATCAGCCCCAGCATTTT. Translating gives CARGGGLSNQPQHF.

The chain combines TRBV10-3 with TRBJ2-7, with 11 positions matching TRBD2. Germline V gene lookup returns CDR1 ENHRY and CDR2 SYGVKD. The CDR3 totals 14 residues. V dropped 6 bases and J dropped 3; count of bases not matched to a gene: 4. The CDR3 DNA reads TGTGCCATCAGACCCGGGACTAGCGGCTACGAGCAGTACTTC. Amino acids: CAIRPGTSGYEQYF.

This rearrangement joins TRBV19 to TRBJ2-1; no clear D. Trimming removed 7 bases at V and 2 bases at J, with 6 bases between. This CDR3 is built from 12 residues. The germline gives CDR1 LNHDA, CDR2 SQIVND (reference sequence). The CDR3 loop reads CASKDPYNEQFF. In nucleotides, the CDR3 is TGTGCCAGTAAGGACCCCTACAATGAGCAGTTCTTC.

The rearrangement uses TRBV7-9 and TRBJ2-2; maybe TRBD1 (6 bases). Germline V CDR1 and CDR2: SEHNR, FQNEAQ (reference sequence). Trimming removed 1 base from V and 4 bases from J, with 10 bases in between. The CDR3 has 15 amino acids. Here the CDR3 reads CASSLGGGLTGELFF. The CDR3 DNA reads TGTGCCAGCAGCTTAGGTGGGGGCCTCACCGGGGAGCTGTTTTTT.

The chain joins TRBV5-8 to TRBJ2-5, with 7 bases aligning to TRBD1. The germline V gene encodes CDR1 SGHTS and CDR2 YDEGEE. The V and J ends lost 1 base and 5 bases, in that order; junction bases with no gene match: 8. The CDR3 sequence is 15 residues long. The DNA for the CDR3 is TGTGCCAGCAGCTTGTCGCCGACAGGGAGTGAGACCCAGTACTTC. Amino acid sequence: CASSLSPTGSETQYF.

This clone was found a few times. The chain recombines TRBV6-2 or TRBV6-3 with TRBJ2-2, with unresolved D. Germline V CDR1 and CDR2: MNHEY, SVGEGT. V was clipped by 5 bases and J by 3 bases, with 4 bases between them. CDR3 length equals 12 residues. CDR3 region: CASSLHTGELFF. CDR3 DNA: TGTGCCAGCAGTCTTCACACCGGGGAGCTGTTTTTT.

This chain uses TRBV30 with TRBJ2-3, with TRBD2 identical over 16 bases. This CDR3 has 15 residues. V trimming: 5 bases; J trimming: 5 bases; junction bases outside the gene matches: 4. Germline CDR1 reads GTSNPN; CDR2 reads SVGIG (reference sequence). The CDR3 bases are TGTGCCTGGGAGGGACTAGCGGGAGGGCGAGATACGCAGTATTTT. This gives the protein CAWEGLAGGRDTQYF.

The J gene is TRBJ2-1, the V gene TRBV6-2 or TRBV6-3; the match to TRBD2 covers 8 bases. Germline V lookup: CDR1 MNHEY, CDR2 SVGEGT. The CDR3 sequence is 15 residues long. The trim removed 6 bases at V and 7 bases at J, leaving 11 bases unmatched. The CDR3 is CASSDGGEGWNEQFF. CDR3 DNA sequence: TGTGCCAGCAGCGACGGGGGGGAAGGTTGGAATGAGCAGTTCTTC.

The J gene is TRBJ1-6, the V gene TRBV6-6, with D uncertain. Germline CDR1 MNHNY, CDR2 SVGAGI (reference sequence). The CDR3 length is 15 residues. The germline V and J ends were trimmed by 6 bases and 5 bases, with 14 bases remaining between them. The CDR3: CASREQTWDNSPLHF. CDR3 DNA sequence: TGTGCCAGCAGAGAGCAGACATGGGATAATTCACCCCTCCACTTT.

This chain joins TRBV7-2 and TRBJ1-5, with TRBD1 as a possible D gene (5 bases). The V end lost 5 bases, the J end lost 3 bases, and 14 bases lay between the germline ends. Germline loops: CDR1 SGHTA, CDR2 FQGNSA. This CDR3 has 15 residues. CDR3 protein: CASSPSGPNNQPQHF. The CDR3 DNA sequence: TGTGCCAGCAGCCCGTCGGGGCCTAACAATCAGCCCCAGCATTTT. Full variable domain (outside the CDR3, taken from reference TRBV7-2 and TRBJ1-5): GAGVSQSPSNKVTEKGKDVELRCDPISGHTALYWYRQSLGQGLEFLIYFQGNSAPDKSGLPSDRFSAERTGGSVSTLTIQRTQQEDSAVYLCASSPSGPNNQPQHFGDGTRLSIL.

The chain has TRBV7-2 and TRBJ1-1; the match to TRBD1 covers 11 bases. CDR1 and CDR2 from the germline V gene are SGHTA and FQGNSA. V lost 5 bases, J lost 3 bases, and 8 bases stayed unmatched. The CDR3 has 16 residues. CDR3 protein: CASSLRTGGPYTEAFF. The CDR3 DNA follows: TGTGCCAGCAGCCTCAGGACAGGGGGCCCTTACACTGAAGCTTTCTTT.

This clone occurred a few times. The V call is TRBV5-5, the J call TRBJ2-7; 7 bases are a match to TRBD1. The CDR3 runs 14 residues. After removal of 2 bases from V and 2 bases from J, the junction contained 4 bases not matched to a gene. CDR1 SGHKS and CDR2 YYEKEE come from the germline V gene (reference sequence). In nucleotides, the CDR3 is TGTGCCAGCAGCTTTCTCCAGGGGGCCTACGAGCAGTACTTC. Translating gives CASSFLQGAYEQYF.

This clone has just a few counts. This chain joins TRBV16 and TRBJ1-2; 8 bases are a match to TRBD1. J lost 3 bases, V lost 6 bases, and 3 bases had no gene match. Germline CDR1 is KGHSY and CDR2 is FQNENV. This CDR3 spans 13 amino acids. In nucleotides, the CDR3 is TGTGCCAGCAGTATACAGGGGGACTATGGCTACACCTTC. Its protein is CASSIQGDYGYTF.

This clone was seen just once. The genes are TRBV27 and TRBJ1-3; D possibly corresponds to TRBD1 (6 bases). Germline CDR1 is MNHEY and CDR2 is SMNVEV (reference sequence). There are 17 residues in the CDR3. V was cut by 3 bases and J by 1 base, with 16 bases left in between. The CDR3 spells CASSFSGDFGSGNTIYF. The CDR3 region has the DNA TGTGCCAGCAGTTTTTCAGGGGACTTCGGGTCTGGAAACACCATATATTTT.

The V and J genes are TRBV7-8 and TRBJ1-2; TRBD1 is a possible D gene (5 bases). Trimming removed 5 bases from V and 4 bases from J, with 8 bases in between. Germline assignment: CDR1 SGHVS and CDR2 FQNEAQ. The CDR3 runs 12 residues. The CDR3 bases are TGTGCCAGCAGCCATGACAGCTATGGCTACACCTTC. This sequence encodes CASSHDSYGYTF.

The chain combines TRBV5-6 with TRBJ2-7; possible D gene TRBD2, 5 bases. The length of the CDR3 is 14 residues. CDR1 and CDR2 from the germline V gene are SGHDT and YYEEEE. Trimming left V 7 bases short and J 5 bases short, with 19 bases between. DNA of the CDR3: TGTGCCAGCGGTGGGAGAGGGAGAGGCCACGAGCAGTACTTC. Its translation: CASGGRGRGHEQYF.

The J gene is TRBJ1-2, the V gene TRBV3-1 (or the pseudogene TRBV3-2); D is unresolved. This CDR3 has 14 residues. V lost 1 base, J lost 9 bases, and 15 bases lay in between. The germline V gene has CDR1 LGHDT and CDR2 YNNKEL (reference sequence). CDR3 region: CASSQGTAPRSYTF. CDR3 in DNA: TGTGCCAGCAGCCAAGGGACGGCGCCAAGAAGCTACACCTTC.